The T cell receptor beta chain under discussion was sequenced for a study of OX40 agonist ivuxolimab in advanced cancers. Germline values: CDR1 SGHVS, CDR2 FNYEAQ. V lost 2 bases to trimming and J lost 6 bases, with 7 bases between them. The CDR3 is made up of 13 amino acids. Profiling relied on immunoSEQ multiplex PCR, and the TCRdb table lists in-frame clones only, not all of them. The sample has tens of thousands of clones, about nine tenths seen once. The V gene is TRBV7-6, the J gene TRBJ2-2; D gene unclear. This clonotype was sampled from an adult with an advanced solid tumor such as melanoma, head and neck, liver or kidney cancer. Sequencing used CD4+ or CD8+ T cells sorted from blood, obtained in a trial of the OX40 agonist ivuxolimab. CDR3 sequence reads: CASSLLGPGELFF. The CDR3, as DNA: TGTGCCAGCAGCTTACTGGGCCCCGGGGAGCTGTTTTTT.